These 18 T cell receptor beta chains originate from one sample sequenced in a study of T cells in Graves' hyperthyroidism and ophthalmopathy. The TCR beta CDR3 regions underwent amplification using RNA transcripts as the source. A set of HTBI primers served as the primers for a first-round RT-PCR of the TCR CDR3. TCRdb passed the multiplex PCR reads through MiXCR, listing each CDR3 protein once. The sample lists around 600,000 distinct CDR3 sequences; 45% were seen once. The sequenced sample was peripheral blood or thyroid tissue (not recorded which). These receptors came from an adult man with Graves' disease, either hyperthyroidism or ophthalmopathy (not recorded which).

This clonotype has a count of ten or more. The rearrangement joins TRBV20-1 to TRBJ1-6, with D unresolved. This CDR3 is 12 amino acids long. V was clipped by 7 bases and J by 7 bases, with 11 bases between them. Per the germline V gene, CDR1 is DFQATT and CDR2 is SNEGSKA (reference sequence). The CDR3 nucleotides read TGCAGTGTCCCGTCTACAAATTCACCCCTCCACTTT. This translates into CSVPSTNSPLHF.

In its sample, this clonotype was seen once. V is TRBV12-3 or TRBV12-4 and J is TRBJ1-2; D is unresolved. CDR3 size: 14 residues. V lost 6 bases, J lost 3 bases, and 14 bases lay in between. CDR3 DNA sequence: TGTGCCAGCAGCGAACACGTTGGGGACTATGGCTACACCTTC. Protein: CASSEHVGDYGYTF.

This clonotype was seen ten or more times. The J gene is TRBJ2-7, the V gene TRBV20-1; D is undetermined. Germline assignment: CDR1 DFQATT and CDR2 SNEGSKA (reference sequence). Trimming removed 1 base at V and 2 bases at J, with 9 bases between. The CDR3 has 13 amino acids. In nucleotides, the CDR3 is TGCAGTGCTAGAGCCCCGGGTACCTACGAGCAGTACTTC. Protein: CSARAPGTYEQYF.

The CDR3 bases are TGTGCCAGCAGCTTTGGGGATAGGGGTCACGAGCAGTACTTC. It yields the protein CASSFGDRGHEQYF. The rearrangement links TRBV7-9 to TRBJ2-7, with D maybe TRBD1 (5 bases). Germline values: CDR1 SEHNR, CDR2 FQNEAQ (reference sequence). V shed 3 bases and J shed 5 bases, with 14 bases lying between them. The CDR3 contains 14 residues.

This chain uses TRBV10-3 with TRBJ2-5; D unresolved. Germline CDR1 reads ENHRY; CDR2 reads SYGVKD. The CDR3 contains 10 residues. CDR3 amino acids: CASWGETQYF. The CDR3 DNA reads TGTGCTAGCTGGGGAGAGACCCAGTACTTC.

The chain is built from TRBV2 and TRBJ2-5; D gene uncertain. The germline CDR1 and CDR2 sequences are SNHLY and FYNNEI. V was cut by 8 bases and J by 5 bases, with 12 bases left in between. The CDR3 extends over 12 amino acids. Here the CDR3 reads CASRREDETQYF. CDR3 nucleotides: TGTGCCAGCCGGCGAGAGGATGAGACCCAGTACTTC.

The chain combines TRBV4-1 with TRBJ1-1, with D possibly TRBD1 on 5 matching bases. The CDR3 spans 14 residues. Trimming pared 0 bases from V and 6 bases from J, leaving 11 bases between. CDR1 MGHRA and CDR2 YSYEKL come from the germline V gene. CDR3 amino acids: CASSQDIDRPEAFF. The DNA for the CDR3 is TGCGCCAGCAGCCAAGATATTGACAGACCTGAAGCTTTCTTT.

The chain is built from TRBV10-2 and TRBJ1-1; D ambiguous. This CDR3 spans 17 amino acids. Trimming pared 5 bases from V and 1 base from J, leaving 20 bases between. Germline V lookup: CDR1 WSHSY, CDR2 SAAADI. Here the CDR3 DNA reads TGCGCCAGCAGTTTCCCGCCCGGGAGGATGGGGAACACTGAAGCTTTCTTT. Residues: CASSFPPGRMGNTEAFF.

A few counts support this clonotype. The chain recombines TRBV19 with TRBJ1-1; the D gene is possibly TRBD1 (5 bases). Germline CDR1 and CDR2: LNHDA and SQIVND (reference sequence). This CDR3 has 14 residues. V was shortened by 5 bases and J by 5 bases, with 15 bases between the two germline ends. The CDR3 is CASSFQGEGTEAFF. CDR3 DNA sequence: TGTGCCAGTAGTTTCCAAGGGGAGGGGACTGAAGCTTTCTTT. The complete variable domain, with remaining parts taken from reference TRBV19 and TRBJ1-1, reads DGGITQSPKYLFRKEGQNVTLSCEQNLNHDAMYWYRQDPGQGLRLIYYSQIVNDFQKGDIAEGYSVSREKKESFPLTVTSAQKNPTAFYLCASSFQGEGTEAFFGQGTRLTVV.

This clonotype was seen many times. This chain links TRBV5-1 with TRBJ1-1; possibly TRBD1 for D (6 bases). The CDR3 is 14 amino acids. Germline-derived CDR1 and CDR2 are SGHRS and YFSETQ. Between the trimmed V and J ends, which lost 1 base and 10 bases, there was a span of 17 bases. CDR3 nucleotide sequence: TGCGCCAGCAGCTTGTTGGGACAAACGGCTGGAGCTTTCTTT. It codes for CASSLLGQTAGAFF. Full variable domain (rest looked up from reference TRBV5-1 and TRBJ1-1): KAGVTQTPRYLIKTRGQQVTLSCSPISGHRSVSWYQQTPGQGLQFLFEYFSETQRNKGNFPGRFSGRQFSNSRSEMNVSTLELGDSALYLCASSLLGQTAGAFFGQGTRLTVV.

This clonotype occurred a few times. The gene calls are TRBV10-3 and TRBJ1-6; 9 positions match TRBD1. Germline V gene data show CDR1 as ENHRY and CDR2 as SYGVKD. V lost 11 bases, J lost 7 bases, and 6 bases stayed unmatched. The CDR3 runs 13 residues. CDR3 amino acids: CASRDRENSPLHF. CDR3 nucleotides: TGTGCCTCCAGGGACAGGGAGAATTCACCCCTCCACTTT.

V and J are TRBV25-1 and TRBJ1-2; a possible D gene is TRBD1 (6 bases). The CDR3 contains 13 residues. Trimming took 10 bases from V and 4 from J, leaving 16 bases between them. In germline, CDR1 is MGHDK, CDR2 SYGVNS. CDR3 sequence: CATPKGGGYGYTF. The CDR3 DNA reads as TGTGCCACCCCGAAGGGGGGCGGCTATGGCTACACCTTC.

This clonotype has more than one count but fewer than ten. This chain uses TRBV5-1 with TRBJ1-2; D is ambiguous. V lost 0 bases and J lost 2, with 11 bases in between. CDR3 length: 15 amino acids. The germline V gene has CDR1 SGHRS and CDR2 YFSETQ. The CDR3 sequence: CASSLEWGFNYGYTF. The CDR3 DNA reads as TGCGCCAGCAGCTTGGAATGGGGTTTCAACTATGGCTACACCTTC. Full variable domain (rest looked up from reference TRBV5-1 and TRBJ1-2): KAGVTQTPRYLIKTRGQQVTLSCSPISGHRSVSWYQQTPGQGLQFLFEYFSETQRNKGNFPGRFSGRQFSNSRSEMNVSTLELGDSALYLCASSLEWGFNYGYTFGSGTRLTVV.

As regards this clonotype: One junction end disagrees with the germline gene, perhaps due to a read error. The rearrangement links TRBV7-8 to TRBJ1-5; 9 bases match TRBD1. This CDR3 comprises 15 residues. Germline CDR1 SGHVS, CDR2 FQNEAQ. CDR3 loop: CASSRTGGSGQPQHF. The DNA for the CDR3 is TGCGCCAGCAGCCGAACAGGGGGCTCAGGTCAGCCCCAGCATTTT.

In its sample, this clonotype was seen once. The V call is TRBV7-2, the J call TRBJ2-5, with a tentative D call TRBD1 (5 bases). The germline V gene encodes CDR1 SGHTA and CDR2 FQGNSA. The CDR3 extends over 13 amino acids. V dropped 9 bases and J dropped 7 bases, with 18 bases sitting between them. The CDR3 region has the DNA TGTGCCAGTAGTGATGACAGATGGGGGACCCAGTACTTC. Protein product: CASSDDRWGTQYF.

The V and J genes are TRBV7-8 and TRBJ1-4, with D maybe TRBD1 (6 bases). Germline assignment: CDR1 SGHVS and CDR2 FQNEAQ. Trimming left V 9 bases short and J 10 bases short, with 27 bases between. This CDR3 has 16 amino acids. CDR3 residues: CASSLQGSAGNRKLFF. For the CDR3, the DNA is TGTGCCAGTAGCCTACAGGGATCGGCGGGTAACAGAAAACTGTTTTTT.

The CDR3 loop is CSADGTGGPYEQYF. In DNA form, the CDR3 reads TGCAGTGCGGACGGGACAGGGGGCCCCTACGAGCAGTACTTC. The chain joins TRBV20-1 to TRBJ2-7; 12 bases map to TRBD1. V dropped 6 bases and J dropped 2; count of bases not matched to a gene: 5. The germline gives CDR1 DFQATT, CDR2 SNEGSKA (reference sequence). This CDR3 is built from 14 residues.

There are many counts of this clonotype. The chain has TRBV25-1 and TRBJ2-7, with 7 bases fitting TRBD2. Looked up from germline, CDR1 is MGHDK and CDR2 is SYGVNS. This CDR3 has 14 residues. J was trimmed by 2 bases and V by 4 bases; bases with no gene match: 5. The DNA for the CDR3 is TGTGCCAGCAGTGTGGGAGGGCTACCCTACGAGCAGTACTTC. Protein: CASSVGGLPYEQYF.